The 30 T cell receptor beta chains below were found in one sample sequenced in a study of identifying expanded T cells in peripheral blood. TCRdb keeps only in-frame clones here, not all; method: immunoSEQ multiplex PCR. The table lists tens of thousands of clones, about 89% of them singletons. The sample comprised blood. These receptors were obtained from a person between 18 and 75 years old in good health.

The chain combines TRBV6-5 with TRBJ1-6, with no clear D. The CDR3 length is 13 residues. Germline V lookup: CDR1 MNHEY, CDR2 SVGAGI. V lost 5 bases and J 8 bases, leaving 10 bases between the germline ends. In DNA, the CDR3 is TGTGCCAGCAGTCGTCAGAGGGATTCACCCCTCCACTTT. Its protein product is CASSRQRDSPLHF.

This clone has just a few counts. V and J are TRBV27 and TRBJ2-7, with D perhaps matching TRBD1 (6 bases). The germline V gene encodes CDR1 MNHEY and CDR2 SMNVEV (reference sequence). CDR3 size: 14 residues. Trimming shortened V by 7 bases and J by 5 bases, and 18 bases separated the two germline ends. The CDR3 DNA follows: TGTGCCAGCAAACAGGGCTTTCGGCTAAACGAGCAGTACTTC. Translating it yields CASKQGFRLNEQYF.

V and J are TRBV2 and TRBJ2-2; TRBD2 aligns across 9 bases. Looked up from germline, CDR1 is SNHLY and CDR2 is FYNNEI. This CDR3 spans 16 amino acids. Losses at the gene ends were 2 bases for V and 4 bases for J; bases not matched to a gene: 5. The CDR3 here is CASSELSSGATGELFF. Written as DNA, the CDR3 is TGTGCCAGCAGTGAATTGTCTAGCGGGGCCACCGGGGAGCTGTTTTTT.

The rearrangement uses TRBV28 and TRBJ2-7, with 8 bases fitting TRBD1. Losses at the gene ends were 6 bases for V and 2 bases for J; bases not matched to a gene: 12. Germline V lookup: CDR1 MDHEN, CDR2 SYDVKM. There are 16 residues in the CDR3. The chain's CDR3 is CASSPGGQGGPYEQYF. Here the CDR3 DNA reads TGTGCCAGCAGCCCGGGTGGACAGGGAGGTCCCTACGAGCAGTACTTC.

This sequence joins TRBV29-1 and TRBJ2-3; 7 bases map to TRBD2. The CDR3 is made up of 15 amino acids. Germline V gene sequence: CDR1 SQVTM, CDR2 ANQGSEA. Losses at the gene ends were 2 bases for V and 0 bases for J; bases not matched to a gene: 5. CDR3 in amino acids: CSVEPREGSTDTQYF. The CDR3 DNA reads as TGCAGCGTTGAACCTAGGGAGGGTAGCACAGATACGCAGTATTTT.

This chain uses TRBV2 with TRBJ1-3; 9 nucleotides line up with TRBD1. From germline, CDR1 is SNHLY and CDR2 FYNNEI. V dropped 7 bases and J dropped 7; count of bases not matched to a gene: 8. The CDR3 runs to 14 residues. DNA for the CDR3: TGTGCCAGCACGAGAGGGACAGGGAGGAACACCATATATTTT. As protein: CASTRGTGRNTIYF.

The chain couples TRBV5-6 to TRBJ1-5; 9 bases are shared with TRBD1. Germline loops: CDR1 SGHDT, CDR2 YYEEEE. J was trimmed by 3 bases and V by 3 bases; bases with no gene match: 10. This CDR3 is built from 17 residues. The CDR3 coding sequence is TGTGCCAGCAGCTCTGGACAGGGGACGTTCGACAATCAGCCCCAGCATTTT. Encoded protein: CASSSGQGTFDNQPQHF.

The chain carries TRBV2 and TRBJ1-6, with unresolved D. The V end was cut by 11 bases, the J end by 7 bases, with 21 bases between. Germline lookup yields CDR1 SNHLY and CDR2 FYNNEI. The CDR3 is 15 amino acids. Written as DNA, the CDR3 is TGTGCCCGGTCTTATCAAGGGTTTCGCAATTCACCCCTCCACTTT. This gives the protein CARSYQGFRNSPLHF.

This chain uses TRBV7-6 with TRBJ2-4; 7 bases map to TRBD2. The trim removed 5 bases at V and 9 bases at J, leaving 13 bases unmatched. This CDR3 is built from 15 residues. Germline values: CDR1 SGHVS, CDR2 FNYEAQ. Written as DNA, the CDR3 is TGTGCCAGCAGCCTCTTAGGGGCGGGCGGGGGCATTCAGTACTTC. It specifies CASSLLGAGGGIQYF.

The chain carries TRBV6-1 and TRBJ2-7; 11 nucleotides match TRBD1. CDR3 length: 17 residues. V was clipped by 0 bases and J by 3 bases; unmatched bases: 7. CDR1 is MNHNS, CDR2 SASEGT, per germline. The CDR3 nucleotides read TGTGCCAGCAGTGAAGCGCCTATGGGACAGGGGGTCTACGAGCAGTACTTC. Translating it yields CASSEAPMGQGVYEQYF.

V and J are TRBV13 and TRBJ2-2, with D maybe TRBD2 (5 bases). Germline V lookup: CDR1 PRHDT, CDR2 FYEKMQ (reference sequence). Trimming stripped 5 bases from V and 3 bases from J, with 13 bases between. This CDR3 contains 15 residues. The CDR3 region is CASSRRTLDTGELFF. The CDR3 DNA reads TGTGCCAGCAGCCGCCGGACTCTAGACACCGGGGAGCTGTTTTTT.

The V gene is TRBV13, the J gene TRBJ2-3, with 7 bases aligning to TRBD2. The CDR3 spans 13 residues. V was pared by 8 bases and J by 4 bases, with 6 bases of the junction left unmatched. CDR1 and CDR2 (germline): PRHDT, FYEKMQ (reference sequence). CDR3 region: CASGRREADTQYF. The CDR3 nucleotides read TGTGCCAGCGGCCGACGGGAGGCAGATACGCAGTATTTT.

V and J are TRBV19 and TRBJ2-3, with TRBD2 as a possible D gene (5 bases). This CDR3 comprises 12 residues. Trimming pared 7 bases from V and 4 bases from J, leaving 9 bases between. The germline V gene encodes CDR1 LNHDA and CDR2 SQIVND (reference sequence). CDR3 amino acids: CASKIGADTQYF. DNA for the CDR3: TGTGCCAGTAAAATCGGGGCAGATACGCAGTATTTT.

This chain connects TRBV9 to TRBJ2-2; 9 nucleotides align to TRBD1. The CDR3 runs 17 residues. Germline trimming cut 4 bases from V and 5 bases from J; bases unmatched to any gene: 12. From germline, CDR1 is SGDLS and CDR2 YYNGEE. The CDR3 protein is CASSPSGTGRLTGELFF. The DNA of the CDR3 is TGTGCCAGCAGCCCCTCCGGGACAGGGAGGTTAACCGGGGAGCTGTTTTTT.

CDR3 bases: TGCGCCAGCAGCTTGGCTCTGATAAAAGAGACCCAGTACTTC. It translates to CASSLALIKETQYF. The chain uses TRBV5-1 and TRBJ2-5; no reliable D call. Per the germline V gene, CDR1 is SGHRS and CDR2 is YFSETQ. The germline V and J ends were trimmed by 0 bases and 3 bases, with 9 bases remaining between them. The CDR3 loop spans 14 amino acids. The whole variable domain, filled in from reference TRBV5-1 and TRBJ2-5, reads KAGVTQTPRYLIKTRGQQVTLSCSPISGHRSVSWYQQTPGQGLQFLFEYFSETQRNKGNFPGRFSGRQFSNSRSEMNVSTLELGDSALYLCASSLALIKETQYFGPGTRLLVL.

The V call is TRBV19, the J call TRBJ2-5; D possibly corresponds to TRBD2 (6 bases). The CDR3 sequence is 14 residues long. Germline lookup yields CDR1 LNHDA and CDR2 SQIVND (reference sequence). Trimming took 3 bases from V and 2 from J, leaving 10 bases between them. The CDR3 region is CASSILGGQETQYF. The CDR3 DNA is TGTGCCAGTAGTATCCTTGGAGGGCAAGAGACCCAGTACTTC.

This rearrangement joins TRBV11-2 to TRBJ2-7; tentatively, D is TRBD1 (6 bases). Looked up from germline, CDR1 is SGHAT and CDR2 is FQNNGV. This CDR3 contains 16 residues. The germline V and J ends were trimmed by 3 bases and 3 bases, with 18 bases remaining between them. The DNA of the CDR3 is TGTGCCAGCAGCTTTAACGAAAACAGGGAATACTACGAGCAGTACTTC. It codes for CASSFNENREYYEQYF.

The rearrangement links TRBV9 to TRBJ1-5, with TRBD1 identical over 9 bases. V was pared by 5 bases and J by 4 bases, with 4 bases of the junction left unmatched. Germline values: CDR1 SGDLS, CDR2 YYNGEE. The CDR3 spans 14 residues. The CDR3 region is CASSRQGGNQPQHF. CDR3 DNA: TGTGCCAGCAGTCGACAGGGGGGAAATCAGCCCCAGCATTTT.

This chain's CDR3 is CASSLLGTGPGELFF. DNA for the CDR3: TGTGCCAGCAGTTTATTAGGGACAGGGCCCGGGGAGCTGTTTTTT. The genes are TRBV28 and TRBJ2-2, with 9 bases matching TRBD1. V shed 1 base, J shed 6 bases, and the junction held 3 bases outside the gene matches. Germline CDR1 is MDHEN and CDR2 is SYDVKM. This CDR3 is built from 15 residues.

This rearrangement joins TRBV15 to TRBJ2-1; 9 bases are shared with TRBD2. Germline CDR1 reads LNHNV; CDR2 reads YYDKDF (reference sequence). The CDR3 covers 13 residues. V gave up 8 bases and J gave up 10 bases; unmatched junction bases: 9. The CDR3 DNA is TGTGCCACCGGGCGGGAGGGCCACTCGGAGCAGTTCTTC. Translating gives CATGREGHSEQFF.

The chain couples TRBV18 to TRBJ2-5; D is uncertain. Trimming took 3 bases from V and 1 from J, leaving 3 bases between them. Per germline, CDR1 KGHSH and CDR2 LQKENI. This CDR3 region has 12 residues. Here the CDR3 reads CASSPTQETQYF. The CDR3 DNA reads as TGTGCCAGCTCACCTACCCAAGAGACCCAGTACTTC.

This chain uses TRBV4-3 with TRBJ2-7; 8 nucleotides match TRBD2. The germline V gene encodes CDR1 LGHNA and CDR2 YSLEER. J gave up 2 bases and V 0 bases, and 3 bases lay outside the gene matches. This CDR3 spans 15 amino acids. CDR3 sequence: CASSQETGGPYEQYF. The DNA for the CDR3 is TGCGCCAGCAGCCAAGAGACGGGAGGGCCCTACGAGCAGTACTTC.

In this sample, this clone turned up once. This chain connects TRBV7-2 to TRBJ2-3, with D maybe TRBD1 (5 bases). The V end lost 2 bases, the J end lost 1 base, and 13 bases lay between the germline ends. The CDR3 has 16 residues. In germline, CDR1 is SGHTA, CDR2 FQGNSA. The CDR3 loop is CASSLNPRGGTDTQYF. CDR3 coding DNA: TGTGCCAGCAGCTTAAATCCAAGGGGCGGCACAGATACGCAGTATTTT.

This chain connects TRBV27 to TRBJ2-1; the D gene is possibly TRBD2 (5 bases). This CDR3 has 14 residues. V lost 5 bases to trimming and J lost 10 bases, with 18 bases between them. The germline V gene has CDR1 MNHEY and CDR2 SMNVEV (reference sequence). For the CDR3, the DNA is TGTGCCAGCAGTAGAATCGGGGAAAGGGAGGAGCAGTTCTTC. Amino acid sequence: CASSRIGEREEQFF.

The genes are TRBV5-1 and TRBJ2-3, with 11 bases that match TRBD2. The V and J ends lost 4 bases and 4 bases, in that order; junction bases with no gene match: 11. The germline V gene encodes CDR1 SGHRS and CDR2 YFSETQ. The CDR3 has 17 amino acids. Here the CDR3 DNA reads TGCGCCAGCAGCCCAGCGATAGCGGGGGGGTCGTCAGATACGCAGTATTTT. Translated: CASSPAIAGGSSDTQYF.

A remark on this clone: Different DNA sequences within this sample yield the same CDR3. The CDR3 sequence: CTSSPDCIEQYF. The DNA for the CDR3 is TGTACCAGCTCTCCGGACTGTATCGAGCAGTACTTC. V usage is TRBV1 and J usage is TRBJ2-7; the DNA was not used to check the table's D call, TRBD2. TRBV1 is reported as a pseudogene. This CDR3 region has 12 residues.

The chain uses TRBV5-1 and TRBJ2-6, with D possibly TRBD2 on 6 matching bases. Trimming pared 0 bases from V and 0 bases from J, leaving 13 bases between. Germline CDR1 and CDR2: SGHRS and YFSETQ. This CDR3 is 18 amino acids long. The CDR3 loop reads CASSLDGTVDSGANVLTF. CDR3 nucleotides: TGCGCCAGCAGCTTGGATGGGACTGTTGACTCTGGGGCCAACGTCCTGACTTTC.

The V and J genes are TRBV7-2 and TRBJ2-3, with 7 bases that match TRBD2. CDR1 SGHTA and CDR2 FQGNSA come from the germline V gene. This CDR3 is 13 amino acids long. V shed 2 bases and J 6 bases; nucleotides not matched to a gene: 2. CDR3 nucleotide sequence: TGTGCCAGCAGCTTAAATAGCGGGGATACGCAGTATTTT. Protein product: CASSLNSGDTQYF.

V is TRBV13 and J is TRBJ2-7; TRBD1 might be the D (6 bases). CDR1 is PRHDT, CDR2 FYEKMQ, per germline (reference sequence). The CDR3 has 17 amino acids. Trimming pared 5 bases from V and 0 bases from J, leaving 20 bases between. Here the CDR3 reads CASSASQGPDGSYEQYF. CDR3 coding DNA: TGTGCCAGCAGCGCCTCTCAGGGGCCAGATGGCTCCTACGAGCAGTACTTC.

This chain links TRBV14 with TRBJ2-5, with D perhaps matching TRBD1 or TRBD2 (6 bases each). V lost 2 bases and J 2 bases, leaving 15 bases between the germline ends. Germline CDR1 is SGHDN and CDR2 is FVKESK. The CDR3 length is 16 residues. CDR3 region: CASSQNRGRRQETQYF. DNA of the CDR3: TGTGCCAGCAGCCAAAATCGGGGGCGCCGGCAAGAGACCCAGTACTTC.